This TCR beta chain is drawn from a study of T cells in Graves' hyperthyroidism and ophthalmopathy. Amplified TCR beta CDR3 regions came from RNA transcripts. The TCR CDR3 was amplified in a first-round RT-PCR using the HTBI primer set. TCRdb ran MiXCR on the multiplex PCR reads and lists one entry per CDR3 protein. This sample has 490,000 or so distinct CDR3 sequences; 15% to 20% occur once, and the top ten carry about 31%. This clonotype was recorded at least ten times. Based on clinical symptoms, serum thyroxine and TRAb, thyroid ultrasound and orbital computed tomography, diagnoses were reached. Germline V lookup: CDR1 SGHTA, CDR2 FQGTGA. The germline V and J ends were trimmed by 5 bases and 0 bases, with 9 bases remaining between them. There are 14 residues in the CDR3.

The chain joins TRBV7-3 to TRBJ2-3; D is unresolved. Material for sequencing was blood. The receptor's source is a woman in her twenties or thirties with Graves' ophthalmopathy. CDR3 sequence reads: CASSPGPSTDTQYF. Written as DNA, the CDR3 is TGTGCCAGCAGCCCCGGACCGAGCACAGATACGCAGTATTTT.